This T cell receptor (beta chain) was documented in a study of patients and donors after allogeneic stem cell transplantation. One entry per CDR3 protein results from TCRdb running MiXCR on the RT-PCR reads. The sample includes 84,000 or so distinct CDR3 sequences, about 48% of them seen just once. The CDR3 runs 16 residues. The V gene end was trimmed by 3 bases and the J gene end by 6 bases; junction bases not matched to a gene: 10. What was sequenced was blood, either unsorted or a sorted T cell fraction (not recorded which). The receptor was derived from a human donor who was either an allogeneic HSCT recipient or a stem cell or donor lymphocyte infusion donor (not recorded which). It is not recorded whose cells these are; they may come from a transplant donor. The V gene is TRBV12-3 or TRBV12-4, the J gene TRBJ1-5, with 8 bases aligning to TRBD1. CDR3 in amino acids: CASSLSGGGSGQPQHF. CDR3 coding DNA: TGTGCCAGCAGTTTGTCAGGGGGCGGTTCCGGTCAGCCCCAGCATTTT.